Listed here is a single TCR beta chain. The antigen is not known. One entry per CDR3 protein, called by TCRdb with MiXCR from the 5' RACE reads. The sample has a few hundred thousand distinct CDR3 sequences, roughly 15% seen once; the top ten hold 20% to 25%. The data belong to a study of T-cell memory formation after mild COVID-19. Points from the study as a whole: Contracting CD4+ clones lay largely in CM and EM, with CD8+ ones residing in EMRA.

Unmatched junction bases numbered 8, after V lost 6 bases and J lost 3 bases. Germline V gene sequence: CDR1 DFQATT, CDR2 SNEGSKA (reference sequence). CDR3 length: 14 amino acids. This clonotype originated in a man aged 18-30 years who had mild COVID-19 (a few samples of this study predate the infection). Cell type and time point are not known. The sample consisted of PBMCs or a T cell subset sorted from them (not recorded which). This chain joins TRBV20-1 and TRBJ2-1; 7 nucleotides align to TRBD2. The DNA of the CDR3 is TGCAGTGCCCTCCCTCGCGGGGGCTACAATGAGCAGTTCTTC. This codes for CSALPRGGYNEQFF.